This TCR beta chain came from a study of blood T cell repertoires in COVID-19. At the level of the study: T cells, B-cell-depleted T cells, or PBMCs supplied cDNA or gDNA.

The CDR3 is 16 amino acids. Germline CDR1 KGHSH, CDR2 LQKENI. V dropped 2 bases and J dropped 7 bases, with 20 bases sitting between them. In the source study's methods: Amplified reference gene primers provided the basis for estimating nucleated cell counts. Some clones are missing from TCRdb's copy, which holds only in-frame ones; the method was immunoSEQ multiplex PCR. V and J calls and clone size are as listed in that table; D and trimming were resolved from the DNA. The table shows roughly 220,000 clones, with roughly 80% occurring only once. The sequence derives from a woman in her sixties with acute or convalescent COVID-19. V gene TRBV18 combines with J gene TRBJ1-2; D might be TRBD1 (5 bases). Material for sequencing was peripheral blood. The CDR3: CASSPLGQGIFGGYTF. CDR3 DNA: TGTGCCAGCTCACCATTGGGCCAGGGAATATTCGGTGGCTACACCTTC.